A single sample gave rise to the 2 T cell receptor beta chains below, sequenced in a study of control samples from healthy donors and cancer patients. Data came from immunoSEQ multiplex PCR; TCRdb stores just in-frame clones and leaves some out. The sample shows roughly 220,000 clones, 90% to 95% of them seen only once. Sample: blood. These TCRs come from a man in his fifties or sixties in good health.

The V gene is TRBV7-9, the J gene TRBJ1-1; D gene uncertain. V gave up 1 base and J gave up 1 base, with 16 bases separating them. There are 17 residues in the CDR3. Per germline, CDR1 SEHNR and CDR2 FQNEAQ (reference sequence). CDR3 residues: CASSLELAILGNTEAFF. CDR3 DNA sequence: TGTGCCAGCAGCTTAGAATTGGCGATACTCGGGAACACTGAAGCTTTCTTT.

A note on this clone: Additional DNA sequences in this sample encode the identical CDR3. The chain uses TRBV5-1 and TRBJ1-6; TRBD1 agrees at 9 bases. Germline V gene lookup returns CDR1 SGHRS and CDR2 YFSETQ. The CDR3 contains 14 residues. V was pared by 4 bases and J by 10 bases, with 6 bases of the junction left unmatched. As DNA, the CDR3 is TGCGCCAGCAGCCCGGGACAGGGTGGCTCACCCCTCCACTTT. Translation gives CASSPGQGGSPLHF.